This TCR beta chain came from a study of shared clonotypes between healthy human individuals. The table came from immunoSEQ multiplex PCR; TCRdb's copy has only in-frame clones and leaves some out. The sample contains a few million clones, 90% to 95% of which appear only once. CDR1 and CDR2 (germline): MGHRA, YSYEKL. V lost 0 bases and J 4 bases, leaving 19 bases between the germline ends. The CDR3 consists of 18 residues. Only CD45RO-negative cells positively selected for CCR7 counted as naive CD8 cells, so terminally differentiated effector memory CD45RA+ cells were excluded. The sequence came from a young man in good health. Some clones in this sample may be carry-over from other donors' samples. The sequenced sample consisted of naive CD8+ T cells from PBMCs. The chain employs TRBV4-1 and TRBJ1-5; D possibly corresponds to TRBD1 (5 bases). The CDR3: CASSQDREGRNGNQPQHF. CDR3 in DNA: TGCGCCAGCAGCCAAGATAGGGAGGGACGGAATGGTAATCAGCCCCAGCATTTT.